The clone carrying this TCR beta chain has just a few counts. Its antigen is undetermined. Making TCR cDNA involved 5'RACE template switching, which added UMIs and a universal primer site. TCRdb reanalysed the 5' RACE reads using MiXCR and keeps one entry per CDR3 protein. In the table there are a few hundred thousand distinct CDR3 sequences, under 9% of which are singletons. This sample was taken from a study of T cells after yellow fever vaccination. Across the whole study: The SMART-Seq v4 Ultra Low Input method served to prepare the low-cell-number fractions. Study-level results: Abundant clonotypes from the bulk population could get into FACS-sorted repertoires as contaminants.

CDR3 length: 16 residues. Germline V gene sequence: CDR1 SEHNR, CDR2 FQNEAQ (reference sequence). Deletions cut 2 bases from V and 3 bases from J, with 13 bases between. V gene TRBV7-9 combines with J gene TRBJ2-2; D is unresolved. The material sequenced was CD4+ T cells sorted from PBMCs, taken 5 days after the yellow fever booster vaccination. The receptor was isolated from a man in his late teens or twenties who received the YFV17D yellow fever vaccine. Here the CDR3 DNA reads TGTGCCAGCAGCTTAATCGCAGGCATCCACACCGGGGAGCTGTTTTTT. Encoded protein: CASSLIAGIHTGELFF.